This TCR beta chain was captured by sequencing in a study of CD8 T cells in ankylosing spondylitis. Findings and limits, study-wide: The study identified a TCR beta motif of several highly homologous variants that appeared characteristic of ankylosing spondylitis blood. Within matched ankylosing spondylitis synovial fluid, disease-linked clones were reportedly significantly enriched.

Generation of TCR beta libraries employed quantitative 5'-RACE incorporating molecular barcodes. MiXCR was run by TCRdb on the 5' RACE reads, yielding one entry per CDR3 protein. The sample contains 20,000 to 30,000 distinct CDR3 sequences, 13% of which appear only once. This clonotype was seen at least ten times. Its antigen is currently unknown. V was trimmed by 1 base and J by 4 bases, leaving 13 bases between them. The CDR3 extends over 16 amino acids. The V gene's germline CDR1 is MGHRA and CDR2 YSYEKL. This sequence joins TRBV4-1 and TRBJ2-2; no clear D. The sequencing input was blood. The source is a male donor with ankylosing spondylitis or in good health (not recorded which). For the CDR3, the DNA is TGCGCCAGCAGCCAAGTGAGCAGCCGAATCACCGGGGAGCTGTTTTTT. As protein: CASSQVSSRITGELFF.